This T cell receptor beta chain was recorded in a study of CD8 T cells in ankylosing spondylitis. TCRdb passed the 5' RACE reads through MiXCR, listing each CDR3 protein once. This table has about 360,000 distinct CDR3 sequences, more than 20% appearing once. This clonotype was seen more than once but under ten times. The TCR sequence derives from a male donor with ankylosing spondylitis or in good health (not recorded which). Material: blood, either unsorted or a sorted T cell fraction (not recorded which).

The CDR3 nucleotides are TGCGCCAGCAGCCAAGATATGGCCCCGGGGGAGCAGTACTTC. Protein: CASSQDMAPGEQYF. The chain uses TRBV4-1 and TRBJ2-7, with D possibly matching TRBD2 (5 bases). The CDR3 extends over 14 amino acids. The germline V gene has CDR1 MGHRA and CDR2 YSYEKL. V was trimmed by 0 bases and J by 7 bases, leaving 13 bases between them.